This TCR beta chain appears in the sequencing data of a study of T-cell reconstitution after alpha-beta-depleted transplantation in children. Findings and caveats of the study: Alpha-beta T cells about two months after transplant reportedly derived from several hundred expanded graft clones. Newly produced T cells mostly accounted for T-cell counts and diversity one year post-transplant.

Concerning this clonotype: As yet, its antigen is unknown.

Unique molecular identifiers were used to barcode this TCRbeta library. One entry per CDR3 protein results from TCRdb running MiXCR on the PCR reads. The sample has under 750,000 distinct CDR3 sequences; more than 20% are singletons. The CDR3 is 14 amino acids. V was cut by 6 bases and J by 3 bases, with 14 bases left in between. Germline CDR1 is SGHAT and CDR2 is FQDESV (reference sequence). V gene TRBV11-1 combines with J gene TRBJ1-1; D call uncertain. The starting material was PBMCs, mostly from graft donor cells, obtained 360 days after TCRalphabeta/CD19-depleted stem cell transplant. This sequence originates from a boy younger than two who had a stem cell transplant for acute myeloid leukemia, so the T cells may come from the graft donor. The CDR3 region is CASSYSVGYTEAFF. The CDR3 coding sequence is TGTGCCAGCAGTTACAGCGTCGGTTACACTGAAGCTTTCTTT.